This T cell receptor beta chain was documented in a study of T cell responses to AZD1222 COVID-19 vaccine. In the study overall: It was second doses at about 4 or about 12 weeks that were pooled.

General study results and limits: Distributed over spike, vaccine-associated CD4 TCRs predominated at 160-218 and 743-854. Clonal diversity may have been underestimated in mostly white British donors.

The V gene's germline CDR1 is MGHRA and CDR2 YSYEKL. The CDR3 covers 15 residues. V gave up 0 bases and J gave up 1 base, with 9 bases separating them. Assay used: immunoSEQ multiplex PCR; TCRdb lists only in-frame clones, some missing. The sample lists roughly 170,000 clones, just under 95% occurring once. Comments on this clone: Its antigen is undetermined.

This receptor was identified in an adult in good health. The sequencing used peripheral blood, collected on day 0 of AZD1222 vaccination. This chain links TRBV4-1 with TRBJ1-2; D is uncertain. The CDR3 sequence is CASSQEQRYNYGYTF. In DNA, the CDR3 is TGCGCCAGCAGCCAAGAACAGCGATATAACTATGGCTACACCTTC.